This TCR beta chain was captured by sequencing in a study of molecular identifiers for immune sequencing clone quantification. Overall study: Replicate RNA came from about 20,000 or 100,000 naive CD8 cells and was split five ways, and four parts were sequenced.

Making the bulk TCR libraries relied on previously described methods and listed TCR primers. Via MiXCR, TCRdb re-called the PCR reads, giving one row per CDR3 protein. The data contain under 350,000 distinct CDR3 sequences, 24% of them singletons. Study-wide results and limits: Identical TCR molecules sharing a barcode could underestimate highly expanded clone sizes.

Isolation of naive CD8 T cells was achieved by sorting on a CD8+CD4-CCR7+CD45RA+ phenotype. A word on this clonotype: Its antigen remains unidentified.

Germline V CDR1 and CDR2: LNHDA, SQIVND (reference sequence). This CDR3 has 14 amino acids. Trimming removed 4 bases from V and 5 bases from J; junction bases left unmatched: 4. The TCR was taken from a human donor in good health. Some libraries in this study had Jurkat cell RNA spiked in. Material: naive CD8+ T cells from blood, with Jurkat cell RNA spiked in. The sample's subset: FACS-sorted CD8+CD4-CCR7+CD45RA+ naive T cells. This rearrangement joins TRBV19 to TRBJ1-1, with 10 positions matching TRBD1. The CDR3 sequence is CASSTRQGATEAFF. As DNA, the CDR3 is TGTGCCAGTAGTACTCGACAGGGGGCAACTGAAGCTTTCTTT.